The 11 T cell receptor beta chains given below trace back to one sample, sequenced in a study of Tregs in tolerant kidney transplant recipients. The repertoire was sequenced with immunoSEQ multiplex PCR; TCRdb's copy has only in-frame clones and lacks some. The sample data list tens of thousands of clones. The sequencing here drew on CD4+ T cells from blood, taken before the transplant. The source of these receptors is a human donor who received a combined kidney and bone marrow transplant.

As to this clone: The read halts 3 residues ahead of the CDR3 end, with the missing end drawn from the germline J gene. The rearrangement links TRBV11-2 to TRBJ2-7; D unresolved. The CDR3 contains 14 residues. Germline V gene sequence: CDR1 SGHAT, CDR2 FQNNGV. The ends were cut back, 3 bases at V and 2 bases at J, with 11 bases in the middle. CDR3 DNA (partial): TGTGCCAGCAGCTTGCGAAGGGTTGCCTACGAG. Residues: CASSLRRVAYE. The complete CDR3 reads CASSLRRVAYEQYF.

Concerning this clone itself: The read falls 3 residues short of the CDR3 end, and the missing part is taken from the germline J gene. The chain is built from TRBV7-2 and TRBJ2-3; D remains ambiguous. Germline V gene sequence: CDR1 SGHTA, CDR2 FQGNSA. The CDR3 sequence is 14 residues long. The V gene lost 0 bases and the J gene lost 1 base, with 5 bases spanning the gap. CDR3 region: CASSLAQGTDTQYF. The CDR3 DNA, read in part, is TGTGCCAGCAGCTTAGCCCAGGGCACAGATACG.

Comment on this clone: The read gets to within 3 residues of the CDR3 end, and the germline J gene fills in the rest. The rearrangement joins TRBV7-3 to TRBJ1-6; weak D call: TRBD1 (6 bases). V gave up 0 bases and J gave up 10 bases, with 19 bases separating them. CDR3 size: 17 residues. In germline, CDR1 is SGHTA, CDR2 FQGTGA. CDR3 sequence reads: CASSLTSSRGKRSPLHF. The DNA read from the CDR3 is TGTGCCAGCAGCTTAACTTCGAGCAGGGGAAAACGATCACCC.

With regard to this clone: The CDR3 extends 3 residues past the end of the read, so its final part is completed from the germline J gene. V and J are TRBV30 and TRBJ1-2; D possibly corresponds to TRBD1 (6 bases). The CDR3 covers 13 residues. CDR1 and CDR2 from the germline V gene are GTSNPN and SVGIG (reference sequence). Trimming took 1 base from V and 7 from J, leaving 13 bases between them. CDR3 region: CAWSGSTGSGYTF. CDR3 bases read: TGTGCCTGGAGTGGTAGTACAGGGTCTGGC.

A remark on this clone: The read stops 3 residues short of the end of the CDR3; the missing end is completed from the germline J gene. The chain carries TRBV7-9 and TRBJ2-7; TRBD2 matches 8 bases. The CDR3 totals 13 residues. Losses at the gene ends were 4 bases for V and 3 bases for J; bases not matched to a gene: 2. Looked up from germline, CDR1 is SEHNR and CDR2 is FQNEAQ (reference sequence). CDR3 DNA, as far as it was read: TGTGCCAGCAGCTACGGGACTAGCTACGAG. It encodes CASSYGTSYE. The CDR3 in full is CASSYGTSYEQYF.

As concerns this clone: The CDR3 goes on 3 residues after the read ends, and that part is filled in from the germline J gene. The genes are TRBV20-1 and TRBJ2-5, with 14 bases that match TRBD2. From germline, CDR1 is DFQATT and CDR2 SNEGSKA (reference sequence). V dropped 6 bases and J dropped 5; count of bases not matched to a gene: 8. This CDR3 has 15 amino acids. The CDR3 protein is CSARGLAGEWETQYF. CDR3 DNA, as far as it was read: TGCAGTGCCCGGGGACTAGCGGGAGAATGGGAGACC.

CDR3 sequence reads: CASSLGQEVTEAFF. The DNA read from the CDR3 is TGCGCCAGCAGCTTGGGTCAGGAGGTCACTGAA. The chain carries TRBV5-1 and TRBJ1-1; D not certain. The read ends 3 residues early relative to the CDR3; the germline J gene fills the gap. CDR1 is SGHRS, CDR2 YFSETQ, per germline. Trimming stripped 0 bases from V and 4 bases from J, with 10 bases between. This CDR3 spans 14 amino acids.

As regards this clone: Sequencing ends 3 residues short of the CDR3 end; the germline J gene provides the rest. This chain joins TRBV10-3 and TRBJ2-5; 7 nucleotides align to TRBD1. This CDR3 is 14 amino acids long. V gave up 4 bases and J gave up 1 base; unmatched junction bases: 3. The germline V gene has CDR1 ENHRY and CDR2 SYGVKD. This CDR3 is CAISVDRAQETQYF. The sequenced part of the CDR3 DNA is TGTGCCATCAGTGTCGACAGGGCCCAAGAGACC.

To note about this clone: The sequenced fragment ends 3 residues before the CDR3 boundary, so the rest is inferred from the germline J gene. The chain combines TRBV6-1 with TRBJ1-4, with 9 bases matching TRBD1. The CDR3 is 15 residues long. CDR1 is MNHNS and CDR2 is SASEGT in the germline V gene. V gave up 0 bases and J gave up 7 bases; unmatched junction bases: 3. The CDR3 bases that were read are TGTGCCAGCAGTGAAGCAGGGACAGGGCGTGAAAAA. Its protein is CASSEAGTGREK. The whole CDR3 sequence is CASSEAGTGREKLFF.

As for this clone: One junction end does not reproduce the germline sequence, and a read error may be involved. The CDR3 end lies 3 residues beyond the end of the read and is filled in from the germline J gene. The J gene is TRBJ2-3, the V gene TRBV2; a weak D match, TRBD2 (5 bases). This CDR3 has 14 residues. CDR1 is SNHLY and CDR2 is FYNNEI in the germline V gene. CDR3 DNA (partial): TGTGCCAGCAGGGAAGCGGAGGCGGAAGATACG. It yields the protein CASREAEAEDT. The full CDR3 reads CASREAEAEDTQYF.

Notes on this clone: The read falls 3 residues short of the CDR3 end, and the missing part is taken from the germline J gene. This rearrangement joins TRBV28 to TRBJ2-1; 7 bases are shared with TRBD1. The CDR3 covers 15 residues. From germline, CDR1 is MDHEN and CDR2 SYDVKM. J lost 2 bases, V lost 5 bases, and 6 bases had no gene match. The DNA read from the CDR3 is TGTGCCAGCAGTCTCCGACAGGGCACCTACAATGAG. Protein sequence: CASSLRQGTYNE. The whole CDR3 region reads CASSLRQGTYNEQFF.